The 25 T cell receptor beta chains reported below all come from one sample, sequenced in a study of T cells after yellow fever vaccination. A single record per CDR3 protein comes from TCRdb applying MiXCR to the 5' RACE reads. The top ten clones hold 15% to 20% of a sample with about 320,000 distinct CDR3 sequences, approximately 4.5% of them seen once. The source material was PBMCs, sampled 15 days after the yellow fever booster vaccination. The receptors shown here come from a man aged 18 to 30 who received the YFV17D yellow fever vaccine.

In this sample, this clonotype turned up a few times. In nucleotides, the CDR3 is TGCGCCAGCAGCCAAGAGGTAGCGGGCACCGGCGCGGATACGCAGTATTTT. This encodes CASSQEVAGTGADTQYF. The gene calls are TRBV4-3 and TRBJ2-3, with 7 positions matching TRBD2. J gave up 6 bases and V 0 bases, and 12 bases lay outside the gene matches. Germline V gene data show CDR1 as LGHNA and CDR2 as YSLEER. The CDR3 covers 17 residues.

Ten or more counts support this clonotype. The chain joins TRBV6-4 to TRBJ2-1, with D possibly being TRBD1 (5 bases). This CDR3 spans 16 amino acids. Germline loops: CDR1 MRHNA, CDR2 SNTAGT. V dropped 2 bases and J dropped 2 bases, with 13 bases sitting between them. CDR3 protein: CASSDDDRAPYNEQFF. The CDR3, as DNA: TGTGCCAGCAGTGACGACGACAGAGCTCCCTACAATGAGCAGTTCTTC.

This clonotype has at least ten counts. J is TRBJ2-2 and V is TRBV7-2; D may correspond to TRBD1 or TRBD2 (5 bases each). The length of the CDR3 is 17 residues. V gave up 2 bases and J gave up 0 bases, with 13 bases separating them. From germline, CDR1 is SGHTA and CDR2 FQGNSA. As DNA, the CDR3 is TGTGCCAGCAGCTTAAACGTTGTGGGGGCGAACACCGGGGAGCTGTTTTTT. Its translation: CASSLNVVGANTGELFF.

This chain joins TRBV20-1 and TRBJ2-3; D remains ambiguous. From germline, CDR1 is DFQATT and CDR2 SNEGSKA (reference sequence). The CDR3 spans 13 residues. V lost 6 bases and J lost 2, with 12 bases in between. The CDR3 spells CSARRDVTDTQYF. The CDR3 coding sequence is TGCAGTGCCCGAAGGGATGTCACAGATACGCAGTATTTT.

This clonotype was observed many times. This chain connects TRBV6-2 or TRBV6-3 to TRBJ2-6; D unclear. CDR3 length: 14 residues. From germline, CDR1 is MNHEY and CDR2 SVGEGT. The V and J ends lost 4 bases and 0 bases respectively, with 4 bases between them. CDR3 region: CASSFSSGANVLTF. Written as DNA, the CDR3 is TGTGCCAGCAGTTTTAGCTCTGGGGCCAACGTCCTGACTTTC.

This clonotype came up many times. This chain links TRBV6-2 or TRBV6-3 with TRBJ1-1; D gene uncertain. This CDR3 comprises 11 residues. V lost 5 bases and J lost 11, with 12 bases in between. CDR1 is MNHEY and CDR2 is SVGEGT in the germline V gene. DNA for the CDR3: TGTGCCAGCAGTACGCCGGTCAGGGCTTTCTTT. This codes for CASSTPVRAFF.

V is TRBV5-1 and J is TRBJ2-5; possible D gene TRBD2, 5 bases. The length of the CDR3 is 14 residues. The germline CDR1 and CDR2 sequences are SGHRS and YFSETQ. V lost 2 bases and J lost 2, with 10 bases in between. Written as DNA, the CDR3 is TGCGCCAGCAGCTTTAGCGAGGGTCAAGAGACCCAGTACTTC. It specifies CASSFSEGQETQYF. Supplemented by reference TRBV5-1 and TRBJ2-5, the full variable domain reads KAGVTQTPRYLIKTRGQQVTLSCSPISGHRSVSWYQQTPGQGLQFLFEYFSETQRNKGNFPGRFSGRQFSNSRSEMNVSTLELGDSALYLCASSFSEGQETQYFGPGTRLLVL.

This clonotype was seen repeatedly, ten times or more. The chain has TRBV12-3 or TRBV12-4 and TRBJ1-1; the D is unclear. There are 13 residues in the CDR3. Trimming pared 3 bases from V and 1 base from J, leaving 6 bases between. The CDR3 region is CASSFNRNTEAFF. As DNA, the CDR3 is TGTGCCAGCAGTTTTAACAGGAACACTGAAGCTTTCTTT.

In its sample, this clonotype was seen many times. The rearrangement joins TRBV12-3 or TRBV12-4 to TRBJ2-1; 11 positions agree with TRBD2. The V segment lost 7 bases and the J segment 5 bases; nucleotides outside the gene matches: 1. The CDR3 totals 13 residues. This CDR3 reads CASKTSGDNEQFF. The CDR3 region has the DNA TGTGCCAGCAAGACTAGCGGGGACAATGAGCAGTTCTTC.

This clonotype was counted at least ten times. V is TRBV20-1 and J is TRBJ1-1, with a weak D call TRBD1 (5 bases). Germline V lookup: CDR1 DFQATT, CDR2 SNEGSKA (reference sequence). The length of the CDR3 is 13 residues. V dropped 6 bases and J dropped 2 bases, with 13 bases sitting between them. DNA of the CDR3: TGCAGTGCCCCCTCGACAGTCAACACTGAAGCTTTCTTT. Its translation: CSAPSTVNTEAFF.

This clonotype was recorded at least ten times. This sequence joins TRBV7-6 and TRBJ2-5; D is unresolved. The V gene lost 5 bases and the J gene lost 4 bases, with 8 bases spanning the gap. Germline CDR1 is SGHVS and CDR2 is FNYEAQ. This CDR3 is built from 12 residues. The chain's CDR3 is CASSIPGETQYF. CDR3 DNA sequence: TGTGCCAGCAGCATACCAGGAGAGACCCAGTACTTC. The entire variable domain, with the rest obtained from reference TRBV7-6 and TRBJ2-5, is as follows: GAGVSQSPRYKVTKRGQDVALRCDPISGHVSLYWYRQALGQGPEFLTYFNYEAQQDKSGLPNDRFSAERPEGSISTLTIQRTEQRDSAMYRCASSIPGETQYFGPGTRLLVL.

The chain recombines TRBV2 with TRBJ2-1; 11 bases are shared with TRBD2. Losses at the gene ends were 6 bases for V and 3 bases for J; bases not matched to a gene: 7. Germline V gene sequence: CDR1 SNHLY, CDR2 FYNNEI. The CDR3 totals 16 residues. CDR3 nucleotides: TGTGCCAGCAGAGCGACTAGCGGGGAACACTACAATGAGCAGTTCTTC. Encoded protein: CASRATSGEHYNEQFF.

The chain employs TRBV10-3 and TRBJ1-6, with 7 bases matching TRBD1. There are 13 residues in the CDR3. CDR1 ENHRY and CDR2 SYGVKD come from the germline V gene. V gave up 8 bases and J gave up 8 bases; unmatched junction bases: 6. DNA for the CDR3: TGTGCCATCGCAGGGACAGACGATTCACCCCTCCACTTT. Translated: CAIAGTDDSPLHF.

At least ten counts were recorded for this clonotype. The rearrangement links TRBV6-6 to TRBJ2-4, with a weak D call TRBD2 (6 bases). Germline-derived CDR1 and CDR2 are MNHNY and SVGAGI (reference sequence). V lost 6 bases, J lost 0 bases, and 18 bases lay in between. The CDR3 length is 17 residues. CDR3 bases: TGTGCCAGCAGGGCCCCGATGACGGGACTAGCCAAAAACATTCAGTACTTC. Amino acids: CASRAPMTGLAKNIQYF.

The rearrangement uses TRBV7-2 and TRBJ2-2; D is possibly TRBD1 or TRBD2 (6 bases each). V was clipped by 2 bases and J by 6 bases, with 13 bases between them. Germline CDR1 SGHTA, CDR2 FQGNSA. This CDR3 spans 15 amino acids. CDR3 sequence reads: CASSLFGGRSGELFF. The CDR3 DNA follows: TGTGCCAGCAGCTTATTCGGGGGCAGGTCCGGGGAGCTGTTTTTT.

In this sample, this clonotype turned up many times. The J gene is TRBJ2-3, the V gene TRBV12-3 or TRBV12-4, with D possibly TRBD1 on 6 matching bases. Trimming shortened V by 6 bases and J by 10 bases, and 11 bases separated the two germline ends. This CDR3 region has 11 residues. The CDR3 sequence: CASSLDSSQYF. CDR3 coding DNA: TGTGCCAGCAGCCTGGACAGCTCGCAGTATTTT.

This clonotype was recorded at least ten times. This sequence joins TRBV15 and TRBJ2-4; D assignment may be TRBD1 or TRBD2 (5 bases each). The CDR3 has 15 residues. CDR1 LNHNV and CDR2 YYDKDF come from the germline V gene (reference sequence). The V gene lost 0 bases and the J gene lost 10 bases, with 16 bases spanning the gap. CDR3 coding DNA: TGTGCCACCAGCAGAGATCAGACCCTGGGACCGATTCAGTACTTC. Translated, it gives CATSRDQTLGPIQYF. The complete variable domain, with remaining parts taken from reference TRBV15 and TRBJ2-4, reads DAMVIQNPRYQVTQFGKPVTLSCSQTLNHNVMYWYQQKSSQAPKLLFHYYDKDFNNEADTPDNFQSRRPNTSFCFLDIRSPGLGDTAMYLCATSRDQTLGPIQYFGAGTRLSVL.

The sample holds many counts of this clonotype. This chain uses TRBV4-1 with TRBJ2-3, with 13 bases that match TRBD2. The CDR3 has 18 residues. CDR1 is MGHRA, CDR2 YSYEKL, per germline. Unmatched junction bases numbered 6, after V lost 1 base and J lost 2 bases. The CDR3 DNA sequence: TGCGCCAGCAGCCAAGGGGCCGGGACTAGCGGGGTCACAGATACGCAGTATTTT. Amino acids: CASSQGAGTSGVTDTQYF.

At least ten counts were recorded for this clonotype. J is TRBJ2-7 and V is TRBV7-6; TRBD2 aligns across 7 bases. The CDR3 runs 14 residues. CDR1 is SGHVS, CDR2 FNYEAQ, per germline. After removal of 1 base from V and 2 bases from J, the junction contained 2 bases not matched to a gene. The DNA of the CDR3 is TGTGCCAGCAGCTTAGAGAGCGGGGCCTACGAGCAGTACTTC. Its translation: CASSLESGAYEQYF.

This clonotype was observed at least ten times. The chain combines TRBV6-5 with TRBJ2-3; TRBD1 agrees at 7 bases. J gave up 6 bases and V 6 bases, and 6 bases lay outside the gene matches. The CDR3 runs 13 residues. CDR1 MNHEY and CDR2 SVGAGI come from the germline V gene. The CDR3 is CASRTGPGDTQYF. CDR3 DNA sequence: TGTGCCAGCAGGACAGGGCCAGGGGATACGCAGTATTTT.

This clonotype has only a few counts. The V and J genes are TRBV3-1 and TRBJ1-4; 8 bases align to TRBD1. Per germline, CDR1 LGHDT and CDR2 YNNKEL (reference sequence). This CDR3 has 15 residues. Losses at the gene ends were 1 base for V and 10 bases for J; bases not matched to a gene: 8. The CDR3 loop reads CASSQGDRGSGKLFF. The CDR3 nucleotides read TGTGCCAGCAGCCAAGGAGACAGGGGCAGTGGAAAACTGTTTTTT.

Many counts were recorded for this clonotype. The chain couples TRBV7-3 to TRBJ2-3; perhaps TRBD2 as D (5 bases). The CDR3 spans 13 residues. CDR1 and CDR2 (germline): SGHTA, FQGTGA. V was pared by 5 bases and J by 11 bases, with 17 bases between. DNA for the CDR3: TGTGCCAGCAGCCCCGGGGTGCAGTTGGTGCAGTATTTT. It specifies CASSPGVQLVQYF.

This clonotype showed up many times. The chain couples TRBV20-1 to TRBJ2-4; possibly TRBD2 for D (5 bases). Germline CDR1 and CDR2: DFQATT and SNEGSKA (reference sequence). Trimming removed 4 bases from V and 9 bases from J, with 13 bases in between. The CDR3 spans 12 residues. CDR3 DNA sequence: TGCAGTGCTAACACCGCGGGTCGCATTCAGTACTTC. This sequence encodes CSANTAGRIQYF.

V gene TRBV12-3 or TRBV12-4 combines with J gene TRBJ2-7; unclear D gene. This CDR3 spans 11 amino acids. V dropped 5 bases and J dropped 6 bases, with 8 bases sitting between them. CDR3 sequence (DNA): TGTGCCAGCAGTCCCTCTGGCGAGCAGTACTTC. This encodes CASSPSGEQYF.

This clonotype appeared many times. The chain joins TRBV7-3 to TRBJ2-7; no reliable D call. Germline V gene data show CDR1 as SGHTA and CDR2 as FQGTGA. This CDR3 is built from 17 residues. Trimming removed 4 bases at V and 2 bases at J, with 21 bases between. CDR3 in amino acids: CASSSWQFLGYAYEQYV. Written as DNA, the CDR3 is TGTGCCAGCAGCTCATGGCAGTTCCTAGGTTATGCCTACGAGCAGTACGTC.